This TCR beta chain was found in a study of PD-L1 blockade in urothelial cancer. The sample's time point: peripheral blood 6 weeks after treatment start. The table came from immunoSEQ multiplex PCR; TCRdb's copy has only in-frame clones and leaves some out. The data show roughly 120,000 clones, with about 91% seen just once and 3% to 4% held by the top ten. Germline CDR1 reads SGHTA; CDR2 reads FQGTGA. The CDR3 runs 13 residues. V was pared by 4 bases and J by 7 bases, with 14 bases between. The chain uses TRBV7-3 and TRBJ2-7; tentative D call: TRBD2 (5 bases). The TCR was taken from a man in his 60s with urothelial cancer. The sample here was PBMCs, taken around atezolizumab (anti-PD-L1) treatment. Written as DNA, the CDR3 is TGTGCCAGCAGCTCGGGGATGATCCGGGAGCAGTACTTC. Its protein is CASSSGMIREQYF. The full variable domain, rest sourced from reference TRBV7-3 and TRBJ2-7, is GAGVSQTPSNKVTEKGKYVELRCDPISGHTALYWYRQSLGQGPEFLIYFQGTGAADDSGLPNDRFFAVRPEGSVSTLKIQRTERGDSAVYLCASSSGMIREQYFGPGTRLTVT.